The 21 T cell receptor beta chains presented below share a single source sample, sequenced in a study of a mutant IDH1 vaccine in newly diagnosed glioma (dated by TCRdb to about 2021). These receptors' antigens are unknown. This specimen's time point label, per the study, means: week 5, during vaccination. Each vaccine dose, consisting of 300 ug of a 20-mer mutant IDH1 peptide in Montanide, was administered subcutaneously with topical imiquimod. The library relied on the immunoSEQ multiplex PCR assay. TCRdb stores this immuneACCESS table with in-frame sequences only. Part of the clones is absent; in the studies checked, under half of the shortfall reflects unresolved V genes, and no reason is known for the rest. Counted in this sample were roughly 50,000 clones; roughly 78% of them appeared once. The ten most abundant clones make up 1.8% of the sample. Source: PBMCs, taken from a glioma patient whose treatment included an IDH1 peptide vaccine. The receptors were sampled from a woman in her forties with glioma.

The rearrangement links TRBV5-5 to TRBJ1-1; 9 bases are shared with TRBD1. Germline V lookup: CDR1 SGHKS, CDR2 YYEKEE (reference sequence). The length of the CDR3 is 14 residues. V lost 4 bases to trimming and J lost 4 bases; unmatched junction nucleotides: 5. The chain's CDR3 is CASSGTGWSTEAFF. The CDR3 nucleotides read TGTGCCAGCAGCGGGACAGGGTGGAGCACTGAAGCTTTCTTT.

This chain joins TRBV7-9 and TRBJ2-1, with no clear D. This CDR3 region has 14 residues. Germline CDR1 and CDR2: SEHNR and FQNEAQ (reference sequence). V was cut by 5 bases and J by 0 bases, with 8 bases left in between. CDR3 sequence (DNA): TGTGCCAGCAGCCTTCTAAGCTCCTACAATGAGCAGTTCTTC. Residues: CASSLLSSYNEQFF.

The V gene is TRBV10-1, the J gene TRBJ2-1; D gene ambiguous. Germline CDR1 WNHNN, CDR2 SYGVQD (reference sequence). This CDR3 has 17 amino acids. The V end was cut by 0 bases, the J end by 0 bases, with 12 bases between. CDR3 DNA: TGCGCCAGCAGTGAGTCGCGCCGCCTCCGCTCCTACAATGAGCAGTTCTTC. Translating it yields CASSESRRLRSYNEQFF.

This chain uses TRBV4-1 with TRBJ1-1, with D uncertain. From germline, CDR1 is MGHRA and CDR2 YSYEKL. The CDR3 runs to 15 residues. V gave up 3 bases and J gave up 6 bases, with 17 bases separating them. The CDR3, as DNA: TGCGCCAGCAGCCAGTCTAGGGTGGGCGCGTCTGAAGCTTTCTTT. It specifies CASSQSRVGASEAFF.

The gene calls are TRBV7-9 and TRBJ1-5; D is undetermined. CDR1 is SEHNR and CDR2 is FQNEAQ in the germline V gene (reference sequence). The germline V and J ends were trimmed by 4 bases and 2 bases, with 3 bases remaining between them. This CDR3 region has 12 residues. The CDR3 coding sequence is TGTGCCAGCAGCTCGCGCAATCAGCCCCAGCATTTT. It specifies CASSSRNQPQHF.

There are a few counts of this clone. Other DNA sequences in the same sample also yield this CDR3. The chain carries TRBV7-9 and TRBJ1-4; 9 positions agree with TRBD1. Germline loops: CDR1 SEHNR, CDR2 FQNEAQ (reference sequence). The J segment lost 4 bases and the V segment lost 3 bases, leaving 0 bases of the junction unmatched. This CDR3 is built from 14 residues. CDR3 protein: CASSLGQGNEKLFF. CDR3 nucleotides: TGTGCCAGCAGCTTGGGACAGGGTAATGAAAAACTGTTTTTT. Using reference TRBV7-9 and TRBJ1-4 for the parts outside the CDR3, the full variable domain is DTGVSQNPRHKITKRGQNVTFRCDPISEHNRLYWYRQTLGQGPEFLTYFQNEAQLEKSRLLSDRFSAERPKGSFSTLEIQRTEQGDSAMYLCASSLGQGNEKLFFGSGTQLSVL.

This sequence joins TRBV14 and TRBJ1-1; 7 bases agree with TRBD1. This CDR3 comprises 16 residues. Per germline, CDR1 SGHDN and CDR2 FVKESK. The V and J ends lost 6 bases and 2 bases, in that order; junction bases with no gene match: 12. The CDR3 is CASRPPSGGGNTEAFF. CDR3 nucleotide sequence: TGTGCCAGCAGACCTCCCTCAGGGGGGGGTAACACTGAAGCTTTCTTT.

The gene calls are TRBV6-1 and TRBJ1-1; 8 bases fit TRBD1. The V segment lost 5 bases and the J segment 3 bases; nucleotides outside the gene matches: 5. Germline CDR1 and CDR2: MNHNS and SASEGT. CDR3 length: 14 residues. CDR3 bases: TGTGCCAGCAGTTTCCGACAGGGGTACACTGAAGCTTTCTTT. The encoded protein is CASSFRQGYTEAFF.

V and J are TRBV10-3 and TRBJ1-1, with D perhaps matching TRBD1 (5 bases). Per germline, CDR1 ENHRY and CDR2 SYGVKD. There are 13 residues in the CDR3. V lost 10 bases and J 4 bases, leaving 16 bases between the germline ends. CDR3 sequence reads: CASCQGGGTEAFF. The CDR3 bases are TGTGCCAGCTGTCAGGGTGGCGGCACTGAAGCTTTCTTT.

The chain employs TRBV5-6 and TRBJ1-2; a possible D gene is TRBD1 (5 bases). Germline lookup yields CDR1 SGHDT and CDR2 YYEEEE. The ends were cut back, 4 bases at V and 4 bases at J, with 23 bases in the middle. CDR3 size: 17 residues. The CDR3 region is CASSPRGLGSYLYGYTF. As DNA, the CDR3 is TGTGCCAGCAGCCCCCGGGGCCTAGGGTCTTATCTCTATGGCTACACCTTC.

This clone was observed a few times. The chain combines TRBV7-2 with TRBJ1-2; no definite D call. This CDR3 has 14 residues. V was clipped by 5 bases and J by 5 bases, with 15 bases between them. The germline V gene has CDR1 SGHTA and CDR2 FQGNSA. DNA for the CDR3: TGTGCCAGCAGCCTAAACTGGGCCGGTTATGGCTACACCTTC. Translation: CASSLNWAGYGYTF.

This chain joins TRBV6-5 and TRBJ1-1; 7 positions agree with TRBD1. Germline CDR1 is MNHEY and CDR2 is SVGAGI. The V segment lost 4 bases and the J segment 0 bases; nucleotides outside the gene matches: 2. The CDR3 spans 14 residues. CDR3 sequence: CASSWGQMNTEAFF. In DNA, the CDR3 is TGTGCCAGCAGTTGGGGACAGATGAACACTGAAGCTTTCTTT.

V usage is TRBV11-2 and J usage is TRBJ1-2, with D possibly being TRBD1 (5 bases). This CDR3 comprises 11 residues. Per the germline V gene, CDR1 is SGHAT and CDR2 is FQNNGV. The V and J ends lost 10 bases and 3 bases respectively, with 9 bases between them. CDR3: CATRVHYGYTF. The CDR3 DNA reads as TGTGCCACCAGGGTTCACTATGGCTACACCTTC.

The chain has TRBV13 and TRBJ2-1; 8 bases fit TRBD2. The CDR3 is 15 residues long. Per germline, CDR1 PRHDT and CDR2 FYEKMQ (reference sequence). V lost 5 bases and J lost 5; bases outside the gene matches: 8. CDR3 sequence: CASSIRTSYHNEQFF. CDR3 DNA sequence: TGTGCCAGCAGCATTAGGACTAGCTACCACAATGAGCAGTTCTTC.

The chain recombines TRBV11-3 with TRBJ1-1, with D maybe TRBD1 (5 bases). V shed 2 bases and J shed 1 base, with 8 bases lying between them. The germline gives CDR1 SGHNT, CDR2 YENEEA. There are 14 residues in the CDR3. Here the CDR3 reads CASSLQGTNTEAFF. The CDR3, as DNA: TGTGCCAGCAGCTTACAGGGTACGAACACTGAAGCTTTCTTT.

This clone was recorded only once. The genes are TRBV5-1 and TRBJ2-5; 14 bases fit TRBD2. CDR1 SGHRS and CDR2 YFSETQ come from the germline V gene. This CDR3 comprises 16 residues. The V and J ends lost 4 bases and 4 bases, in that order; junction bases with no gene match: 6. The CDR3 sequence is CASSPWTSGGIETQYF. The CDR3 coding sequence is TGCGCCAGCAGCCCCTGGACTAGCGGGGGGATAGAGACCCAGTACTTC.

The V gene is TRBV25-1, the J gene TRBJ2-1, with D unclear. Trimming pared 8 bases from V and 5 bases from J, leaving 10 bases between. The CDR3 covers 12 residues. CDR1 and CDR2 (germline): MGHDK, SYGVNS. The CDR3 here is CASRGYDNEQFF. As DNA, the CDR3 is TGTGCCAGCCGCGGTTATGACAATGAGCAGTTCTTC.

The rearrangement joins TRBV7-6 to TRBJ1-1; no definite D call. V gave up 5 bases and J gave up 3 bases, with 22 bases separating them. Germline CDR1 reads SGHVS; CDR2 reads FNYEAQ. The CDR3 spans 17 residues. In DNA, the CDR3 is TGTGCCAGCAGCCTTTCGCGCACCTTGGAGGGCTACACTGAAGCTTTCTTT. Protein sequence: CASSLSRTLEGYTEAFF. Full variable domain (outside the CDR3, taken from reference TRBV7-6 and TRBJ1-1): GAGVSQSPRYKVTKRGQDVALRCDPISGHVSLYWYRQALGQGPEFLTYFNYEAQQDKSGLPNDRFSAERPEGSISTLTIQRTEQRDSAMYRCASSLSRTLEGYTEAFFGQGTRLTVV.

Only one count was recorded for this clone. CDR3 nucleotide sequence: TGCGCCAGCAGCTCCGGGACCAACGAGCAGTACTTC. Translation: CASSSGTNEQYF. This rearrangement joins TRBV10-1 to TRBJ2-7; D possibly uses TRBD1 or TRBD2 (5 bases each). The V end was cut by 6 bases, the J end by 5 bases, with 11 bases between. Looked up from germline, CDR1 is WNHNN and CDR2 is SYGVQD (reference sequence). This CDR3 is built from 12 residues.

This chain uses TRBV5-1 with TRBJ1-2; D unresolved. This CDR3 comprises 13 residues. Between the trimmed V and J ends, which lost 3 bases and 0 bases, there was a span of 6 bases. In germline, CDR1 is SGHRS, CDR2 YFSETQ. The CDR3 DNA is TGCGCCAGCAGCTCAGAGACTAACTATGGCTACACCTTC. Residues: CASSSETNYGYTF.

The gene calls are TRBV7-2 and TRBJ2-2; D not certain. Germline V lookup: CDR1 SGHTA, CDR2 FQGNSA. The V end was cut by 1 base, the J end by 7 bases, with 10 bases between. The CDR3 is 14 amino acids. The CDR3 coding sequence is TGTGCCAGCAGCTTAGGGTGGCAGGACGGGGAGCTGTTTTTT. Protein product: CASSLGWQDGELFF.